The subject of this entry is one T cell receptor (beta chain). As yet, its antigen is unknown. The record originates from a study of beta chain features in type 1 diabetes. Study conclusions and caveats: Whether TCRB rearrangement is influenced by HLA type went unresolved here. Type 1 diabetes patients showed a moderate but significant shortening of TCRB CDR3s in all four CD4+ subsets. The study found that naive, central memory and Treg TCRB repertoires appeared more similar in patients than in healthy donors.

This CDR3 spans 17 amino acids. V was clipped by 2 bases and J by 5 bases, with 19 bases between them. Germline V gene data show CDR1 as SGHNT and CDR2 as YYREEE (reference sequence). The investigators reverse transcribed all of the isolated RNA, so they sequenced expressed TCRB transcripts. Each sample of naive, central memory or regulatory T cells had, on average, around 3.3 million reads. Libraries were prepared by immunoSEQ multiplex PCR; TCRdb keeps only in-frame clonotypes and omits some of them. Seen here are 300,000 to 400,000 clones, 9.5% to 10% observed once, and the top ten hold approximately 0.55%. Staining for CD45RO/CCR7/CD25/CD127/CD95/CD27 allowed sorting of CD4+ naive, central memory, regulatory and stem cell-like memory cells.

Sequenced input: central memory CD4+ T cells from blood. The receptor was isolated from a man aged 30 to 39 with type 1 diabetes. The genes are TRBV5-4 and TRBJ2-2, with D perhaps TRBD1 or TRBD2 (5 bases each). This CDR3 reads CASSFARDRRGTGELFF. The CDR3 nucleotides are TGTGCCAGCAGCTTTGCCCGGGACCGGCGAGGGACCGGGGAGCTGTTTTTT.